The present entry profiles one T cell receptor beta chain with its context. What it binds is not known. This sample was taken from a study of cytomegalovirus exposure and HLA in healthy donors. Study observations and caveats: For most TCR beta V segments, an earlier analysis put the productive rate at about 90% or about 30% of the time. Among donors in an Asian-associated ancestry cluster, a later analysis reportedly found fewer N-insertions than the roughly 700-donor mean.

The PCR was carried out with 60 Vbeta primers and 13 Jbeta primers. Assay: immunoSEQ multiplex PCR; the TCRdb copy retains only in-frame clones and omits some. Of 95,000 to 150,000 clones listed, roughly 86% were seen once; the top ten hold about 1.7%. The CDR3 has 14 amino acids. V lost 3 bases to trimming and J lost 0 bases, with 6 bases between them. Germline V gene data show CDR1 as KGHSH and CDR2 as LQKENI. What was sequenced was PBMCs. The gene calls are TRBV18 and TRBJ1-5; no definite D call. This receptor was taken from a young man in good health and CMV-seronegative. Here the CDR3 reads CASSPPNSNQPQHF. The CDR3 region has the DNA TGTGCCAGCTCACCCCCCAATAGCAATCAGCCCCAGCATTTT.